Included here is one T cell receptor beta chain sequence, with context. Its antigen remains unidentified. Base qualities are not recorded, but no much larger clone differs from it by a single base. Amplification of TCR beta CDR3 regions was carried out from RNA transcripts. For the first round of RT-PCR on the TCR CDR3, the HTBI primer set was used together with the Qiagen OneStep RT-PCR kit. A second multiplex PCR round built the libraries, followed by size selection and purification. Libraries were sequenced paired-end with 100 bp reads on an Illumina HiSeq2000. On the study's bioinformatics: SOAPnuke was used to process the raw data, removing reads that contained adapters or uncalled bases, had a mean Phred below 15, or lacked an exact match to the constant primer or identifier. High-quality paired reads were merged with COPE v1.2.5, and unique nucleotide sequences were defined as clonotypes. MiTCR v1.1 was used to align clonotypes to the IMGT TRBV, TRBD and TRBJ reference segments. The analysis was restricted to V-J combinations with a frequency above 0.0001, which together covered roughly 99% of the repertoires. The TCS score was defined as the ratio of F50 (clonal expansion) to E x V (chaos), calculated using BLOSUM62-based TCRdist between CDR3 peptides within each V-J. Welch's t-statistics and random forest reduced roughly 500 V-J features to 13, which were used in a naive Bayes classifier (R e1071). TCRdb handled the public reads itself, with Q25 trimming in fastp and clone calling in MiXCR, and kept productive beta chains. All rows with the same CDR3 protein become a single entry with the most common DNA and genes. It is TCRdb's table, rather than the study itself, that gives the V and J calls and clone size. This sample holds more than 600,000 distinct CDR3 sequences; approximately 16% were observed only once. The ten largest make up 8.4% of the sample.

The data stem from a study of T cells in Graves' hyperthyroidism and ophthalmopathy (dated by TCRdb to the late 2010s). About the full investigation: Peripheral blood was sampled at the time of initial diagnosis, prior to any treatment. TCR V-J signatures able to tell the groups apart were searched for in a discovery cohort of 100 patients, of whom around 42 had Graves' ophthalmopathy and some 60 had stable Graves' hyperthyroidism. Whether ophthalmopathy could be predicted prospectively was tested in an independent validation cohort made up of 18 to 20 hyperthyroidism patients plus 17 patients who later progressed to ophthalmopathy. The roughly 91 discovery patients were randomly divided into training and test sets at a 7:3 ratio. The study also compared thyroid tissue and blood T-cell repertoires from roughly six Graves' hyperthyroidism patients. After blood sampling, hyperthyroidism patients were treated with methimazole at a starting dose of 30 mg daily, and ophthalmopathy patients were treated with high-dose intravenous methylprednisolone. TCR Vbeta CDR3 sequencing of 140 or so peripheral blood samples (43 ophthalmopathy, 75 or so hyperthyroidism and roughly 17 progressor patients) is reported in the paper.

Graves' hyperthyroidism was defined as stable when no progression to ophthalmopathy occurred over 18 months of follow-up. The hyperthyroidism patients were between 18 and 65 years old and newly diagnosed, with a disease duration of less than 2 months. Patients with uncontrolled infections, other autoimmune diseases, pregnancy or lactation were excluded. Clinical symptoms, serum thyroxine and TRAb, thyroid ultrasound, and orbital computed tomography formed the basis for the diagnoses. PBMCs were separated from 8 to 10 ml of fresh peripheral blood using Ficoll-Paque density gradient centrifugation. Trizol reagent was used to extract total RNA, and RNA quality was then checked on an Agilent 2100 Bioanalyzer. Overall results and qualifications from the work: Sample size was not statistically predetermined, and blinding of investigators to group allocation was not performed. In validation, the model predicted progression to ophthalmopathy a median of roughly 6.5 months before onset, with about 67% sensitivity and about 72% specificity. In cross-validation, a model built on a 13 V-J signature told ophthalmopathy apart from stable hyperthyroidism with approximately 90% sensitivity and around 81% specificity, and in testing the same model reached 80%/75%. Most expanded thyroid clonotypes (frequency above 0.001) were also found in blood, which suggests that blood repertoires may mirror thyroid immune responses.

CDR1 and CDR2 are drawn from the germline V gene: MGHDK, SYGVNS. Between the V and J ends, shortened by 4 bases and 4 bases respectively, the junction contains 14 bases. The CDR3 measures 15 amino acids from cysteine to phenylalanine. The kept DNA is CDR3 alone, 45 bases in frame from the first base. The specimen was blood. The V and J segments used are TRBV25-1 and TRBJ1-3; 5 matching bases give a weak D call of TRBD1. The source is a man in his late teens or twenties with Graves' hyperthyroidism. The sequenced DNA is TGTGCCAGCAGTGGCCCGGGCAGGGTCGGAAACACCATATATTTT. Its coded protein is CASSGPGRVGNTIYF.